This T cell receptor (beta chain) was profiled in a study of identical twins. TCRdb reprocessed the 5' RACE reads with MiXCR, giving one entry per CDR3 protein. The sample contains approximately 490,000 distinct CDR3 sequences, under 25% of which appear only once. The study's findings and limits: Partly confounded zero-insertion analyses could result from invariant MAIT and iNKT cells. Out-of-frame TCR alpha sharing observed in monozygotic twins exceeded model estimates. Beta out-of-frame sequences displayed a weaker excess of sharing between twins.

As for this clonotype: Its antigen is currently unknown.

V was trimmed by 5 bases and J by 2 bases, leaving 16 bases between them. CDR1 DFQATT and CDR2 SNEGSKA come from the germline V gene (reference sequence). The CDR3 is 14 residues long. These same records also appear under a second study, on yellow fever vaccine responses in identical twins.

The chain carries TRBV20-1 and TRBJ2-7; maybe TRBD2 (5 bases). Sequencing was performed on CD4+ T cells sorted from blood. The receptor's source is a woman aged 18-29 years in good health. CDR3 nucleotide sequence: TGCAGTGCTGCGTCACTAGGGAGACCCTACGAGCAGTACTTC. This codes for CSAASLGRPYEQYF.